This T cell receptor (beta chain) was documented in a study of blood T cell repertoires in COVID-19. Study information: The United States, Italy and Spain were the sources of the acute and convalescent COVID-19 samples. In each case, the material was cDNA or gDNA derived from T cells, B-cell-depleted T cells, or PBMCs.

In the original workflow: Using reference gene primer amplification, nucleated cell counts were estimated. TCRdb keeps only in-frame clones here, not all; method: immunoSEQ multiplex PCR. That table supplies the V and J calls and clone size; D and trimming were determined from the DNA. The sample lists hundreds of thousands of clones; over 70% were seen once. Germline V gene data show CDR1 as KGHDR and CDR2 as SFDVKD. The V end was cut by 2 bases, the J end by 4 bases, with 13 bases between. CDR3 length equals 15 residues. Sequencing was carried out using peripheral blood. The V and J genes are TRBV24-1 and TRBJ2-5, with D possibly being TRBD1 (5 bases). The source is a woman aged 50 to 60 with acute or convalescent COVID-19. CDR3 sequence: CATSDSGRVPETQYF. Here the CDR3 DNA reads TGTGCCACCAGTGATTCCGGCAGGGTCCCAGAGACCCAGTACTTC.